This T cell receptor beta chain was profiled in a study of T cell clonality in common variable immunodeficiency. Profiled with immunoSEQ multiplex PCR; TCRdb holds only in-frame clones, not every one. The sample shows fewer than 8,000 clones, no singletons; the ten largest hold about 20%. Notes on this clone: Its antigen is unidentified. The read is 3 residues too short to cover the CDR3 end, so that end is filled in from the germline J gene.

Study-wide results and caveats: In common variable immunodeficiency, TCR beta chains reportedly carried fewer deletions and N-nucleotide insertions.

Germline V gene lookup returns CDR1 SGHAT and CDR2 FQNNGV. V dropped 0 bases and J dropped 2 bases, with 11 bases sitting between them. The CDR3 totals 15 residues. Patients had low serum IgG, IgA and/or IgM and specific antibody deficiency. J is TRBJ2-7 and V is TRBV11-2; tentatively, D is TRBD2 (6 bases). This clonotype was obtained from a human donor with common variable immunodeficiency. Sequences were obtained from peripheral blood mononuclear cells. CDR3 DNA (partial): TGTGCCAGCAGCTTAGATAAGCGGGTGCCCTACGAG. Amino acid sequence: CASSLDKRVPYE. The entire CDR3 is CASSLDKRVPYEQYF.